The TCR beta chain under discussion was sequenced for a study of T cell repertoires in cytomegalovirus infection. As for the study in general: Public TCR beta signatures indicated both CMV infection and matching HLA type. Study-level findings and limits: Ex vivo, HLA-C-restricted CMV-specific TCR beta clonotypes prevailed over the rest of the response. CMV carriers with the relevant HLA were identified by cumulative public TCR beta family frequency.

This clonotype appeared many times. The antigen is unknown. V was clipped by 1 base and J by 3 bases, with 13 bases between them. Germline CDR1 reads SGHTA; CDR2 reads FQGNSA. This CDR3 is built from 16 residues. TCRdb called the reads again in MiXCR, with one record for every CDR3 protein. This table holds approximately 250,000 distinct CDR3 sequences, approximately 8.3% found once. V usage is TRBV7-2 and J usage is TRBJ1-5; possibly TRBD1 for D (6 bases). Sequencing used PBMCs. This clonotype originated in a human donor in good health (CMV status not recorded). Some clones in this sample may be carry-over from other donors' samples. The CDR3 sequence is CASSLDGQTSNQPQHF. DNA of the CDR3: TGTGCCAGCAGCTTAGACGGACAGACTTCCAATCAGCCCCAGCATTTT.